This TCR beta chain emerged from a study of T cells in Graves' hyperthyroidism and ophthalmopathy. Whole-study context: At the time of initial diagnosis and before any treatment, peripheral blood was collected.

This clonotype has only one observation. TCR beta CDR3 region amplification was performed from RNA transcripts. Initially, a first-round RT-PCR of the TCR CDR3 employed the HTBI primer set. Via MiXCR, TCRdb re-called the multiplex PCR reads, giving one row per CDR3 protein. The sample records about 200,000 distinct CDR3 sequences, 17% being singletons. Germline V gives CDR1 SGHRS, CDR2 YFSETQ. The CDR3 runs 17 residues. The V end was cut by 0 bases, the J end by 4 bases, with 19 bases between. This sequence joins TRBV5-1 and TRBJ1-1, with D perhaps matching TRBD1 (5 bases). Sequencing was performed on blood. The sequence was collected from a woman aged 45-59 years with Graves' hyperthyroidism. DNA of the CDR3: TGCGCCAGCAGCTTGGTTCCAGGGTTGGAGCCTCCCACTGAAGCTTTCTTT. It translates to CASSLVPGLEPPTEAFF.